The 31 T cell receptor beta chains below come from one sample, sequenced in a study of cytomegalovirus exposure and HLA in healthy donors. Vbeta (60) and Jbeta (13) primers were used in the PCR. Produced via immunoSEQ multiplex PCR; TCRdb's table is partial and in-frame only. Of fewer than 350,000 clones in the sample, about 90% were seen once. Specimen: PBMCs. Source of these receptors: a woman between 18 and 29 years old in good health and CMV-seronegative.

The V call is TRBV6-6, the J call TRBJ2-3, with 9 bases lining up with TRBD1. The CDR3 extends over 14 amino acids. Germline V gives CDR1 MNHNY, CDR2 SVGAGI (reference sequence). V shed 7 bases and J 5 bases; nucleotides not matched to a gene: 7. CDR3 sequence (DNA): TGTGCCAGCACCGGGACAGGGTGGGGAGATACGCAGTATTTT. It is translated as CASTGTGWGDTQYF.

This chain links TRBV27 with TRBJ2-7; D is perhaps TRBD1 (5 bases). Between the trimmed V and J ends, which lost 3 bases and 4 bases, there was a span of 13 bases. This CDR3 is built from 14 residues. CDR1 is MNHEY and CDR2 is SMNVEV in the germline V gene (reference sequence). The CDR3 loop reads CASSFGHPLYEQYF. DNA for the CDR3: TGTGCCAGCAGTTTCGGACACCCTCTTTACGAGCAGTACTTC.

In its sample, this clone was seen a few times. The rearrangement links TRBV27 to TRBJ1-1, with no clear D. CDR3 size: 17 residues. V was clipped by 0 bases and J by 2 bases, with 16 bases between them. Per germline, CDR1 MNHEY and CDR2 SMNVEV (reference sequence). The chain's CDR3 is CASSLSGRGGLNTEAFF. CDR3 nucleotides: TGTGCCAGCAGTTTATCTGGCCGAGGAGGGCTTAACACTGAAGCTTTCTTT.

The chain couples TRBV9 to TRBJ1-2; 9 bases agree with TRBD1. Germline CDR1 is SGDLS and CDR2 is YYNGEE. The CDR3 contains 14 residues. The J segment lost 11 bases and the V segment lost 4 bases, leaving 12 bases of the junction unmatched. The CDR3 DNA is TGTGCCAGCAGCCCCACCCCCCAGGACAGGGGTTACACCTTC. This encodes CASSPTPQDRGYTF.

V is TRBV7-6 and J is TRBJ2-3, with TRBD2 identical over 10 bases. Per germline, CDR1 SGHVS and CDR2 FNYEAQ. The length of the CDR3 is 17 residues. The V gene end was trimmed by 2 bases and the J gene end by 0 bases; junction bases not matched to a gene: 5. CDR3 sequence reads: CASSLPEGLASTDTQYF. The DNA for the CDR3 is TGTGCCAGCAGCTTACCGGAGGGACTAGCGAGCACAGATACGCAGTATTTT.

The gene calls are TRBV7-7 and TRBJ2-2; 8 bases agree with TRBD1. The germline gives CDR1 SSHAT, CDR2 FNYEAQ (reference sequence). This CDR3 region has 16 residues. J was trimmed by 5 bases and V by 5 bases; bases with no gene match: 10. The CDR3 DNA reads TGTGCCAGCAGCCCAGTCGGACAGGGTGGGACCGGGGAGCTGTTTTTT. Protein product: CASSPVGQGGTGELFF.

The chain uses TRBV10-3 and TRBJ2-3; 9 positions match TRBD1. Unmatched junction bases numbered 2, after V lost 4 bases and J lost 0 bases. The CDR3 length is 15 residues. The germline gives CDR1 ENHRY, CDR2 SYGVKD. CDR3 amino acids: CAISGDRVSTDTQYF. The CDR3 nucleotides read TGTGCCATCAGTGGGGACAGGGTTAGCACAGATACGCAGTATTTT.

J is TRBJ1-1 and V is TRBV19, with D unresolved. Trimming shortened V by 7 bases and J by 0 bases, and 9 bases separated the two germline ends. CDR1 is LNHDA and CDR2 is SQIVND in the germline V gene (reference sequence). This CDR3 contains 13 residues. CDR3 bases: TGTGCCAGTAATCAGGATCTGAACACTGAAGCTTTCTTT. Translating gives CASNQDLNTEAFF.

In nucleotides, the CDR3 is TGTGCCAGCAGCCACAGACTCATATCCCACAATGAGCAGTTCTTC. Protein: CASSHRLISHNEQFF. This chain connects TRBV14 to TRBJ2-1; D is ambiguous. V gave up 3 bases and J gave up 5 bases, with 14 bases separating them. The CDR3 is made up of 15 amino acids. Germline V CDR1 and CDR2: SGHDN, FVKESK.

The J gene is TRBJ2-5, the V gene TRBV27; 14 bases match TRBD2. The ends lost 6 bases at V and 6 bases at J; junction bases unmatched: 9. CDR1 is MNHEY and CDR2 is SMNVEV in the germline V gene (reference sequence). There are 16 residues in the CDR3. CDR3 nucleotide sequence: TGTGCCAGCAGCAAAGGACTAGCGGGGGGTCTAAAGACCCAGTACTTC. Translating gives CASSKGLAGGLKTQYF.

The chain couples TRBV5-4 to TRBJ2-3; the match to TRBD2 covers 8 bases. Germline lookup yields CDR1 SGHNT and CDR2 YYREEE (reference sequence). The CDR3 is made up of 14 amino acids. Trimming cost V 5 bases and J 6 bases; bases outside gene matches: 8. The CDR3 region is CASRRGAEKDTQYF. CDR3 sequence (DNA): TGTGCCAGCAGGCGGGGGGCTGAAAAGGATACGCAGTATTTT.

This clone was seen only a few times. The CDR3 here is CASSIFLQPHTDTQYF. The CDR3 DNA follows: TGTGCCAGTAGTATCTTTTTACAGCCACACACAGATACGCAGTATTTT. The rearrangement uses TRBV19 and TRBJ2-3; D remains unclear. The V gene lost 3 bases and the J gene lost 2 bases, with 15 bases spanning the gap. The CDR3 runs to 16 residues. CDR1 and CDR2 (germline): LNHDA, SQIVND (reference sequence).

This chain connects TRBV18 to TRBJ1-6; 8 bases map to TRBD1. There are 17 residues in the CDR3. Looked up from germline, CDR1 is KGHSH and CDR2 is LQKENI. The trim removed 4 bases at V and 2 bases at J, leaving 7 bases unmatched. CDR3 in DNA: TGTGCCAGCTCACTAATGGACAGGGCGGCCTATAATTCACCCCTCCACTTT. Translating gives CASSLMDRAAYNSPLHF. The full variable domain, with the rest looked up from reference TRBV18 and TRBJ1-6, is NAGVMQNPRHLVRRRGQEARLRCSPMKGHSHVYWYRQLPEEGLKFMVYLQKENIIDESGMPKERFSAEFPKEGPSILRIQQVVRGDSAAYFCASSLMDRAAYNSPLHFGNGTRLTVT.

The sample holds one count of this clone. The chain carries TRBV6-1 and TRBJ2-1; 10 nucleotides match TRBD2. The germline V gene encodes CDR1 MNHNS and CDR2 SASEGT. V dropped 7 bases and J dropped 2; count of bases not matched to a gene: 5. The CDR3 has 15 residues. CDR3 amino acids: CASNFGLAAYNEQFF. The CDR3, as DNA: TGTGCCAGCAACTTTGGACTAGCGGCCTACAATGAGCAGTTCTTC.

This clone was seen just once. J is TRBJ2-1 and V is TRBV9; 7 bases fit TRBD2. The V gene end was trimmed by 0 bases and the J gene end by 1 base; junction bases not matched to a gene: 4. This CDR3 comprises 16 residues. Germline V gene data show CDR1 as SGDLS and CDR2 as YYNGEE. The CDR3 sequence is CASSVVASGSYNEQFF. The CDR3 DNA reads TGTGCCAGCAGCGTAGTGGCTAGCGGATCCTACAATGAGCAGTTCTTC.

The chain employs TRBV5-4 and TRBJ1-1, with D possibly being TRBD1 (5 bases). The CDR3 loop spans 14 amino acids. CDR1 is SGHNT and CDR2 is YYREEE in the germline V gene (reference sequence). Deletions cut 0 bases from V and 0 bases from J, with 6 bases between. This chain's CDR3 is CASSLGGVNTEAFF. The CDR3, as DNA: TGTGCCAGCAGCTTGGGGGGGGTGAACACTGAAGCTTTCTTT.

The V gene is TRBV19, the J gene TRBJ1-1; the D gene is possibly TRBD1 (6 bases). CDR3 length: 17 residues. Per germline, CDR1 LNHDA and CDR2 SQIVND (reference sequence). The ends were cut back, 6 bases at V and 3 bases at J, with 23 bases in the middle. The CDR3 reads CASSPIRLTGTYTEAFF. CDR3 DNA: TGTGCCAGTAGCCCAATCCGCCTGACAGGAACTTACACTGAAGCTTTCTTT.

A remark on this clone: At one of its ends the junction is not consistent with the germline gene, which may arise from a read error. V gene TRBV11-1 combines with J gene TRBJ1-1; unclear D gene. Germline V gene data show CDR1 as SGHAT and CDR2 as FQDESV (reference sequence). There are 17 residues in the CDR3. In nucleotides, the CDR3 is TGTGCCGGCAGCTTAATACCCAGAACCAACCAGAACACTGAAGCTTTCTTT. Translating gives CAGSLIPRTNQNTEAFF.

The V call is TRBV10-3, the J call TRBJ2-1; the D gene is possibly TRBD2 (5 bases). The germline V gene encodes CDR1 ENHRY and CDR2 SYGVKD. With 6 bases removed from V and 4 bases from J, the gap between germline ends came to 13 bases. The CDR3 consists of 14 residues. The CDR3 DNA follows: TGTGCCATCAGGAGGGTGGAGGAGTACAATGAGCAGTTCTTC. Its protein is CAIRRVEEYNEQFF.

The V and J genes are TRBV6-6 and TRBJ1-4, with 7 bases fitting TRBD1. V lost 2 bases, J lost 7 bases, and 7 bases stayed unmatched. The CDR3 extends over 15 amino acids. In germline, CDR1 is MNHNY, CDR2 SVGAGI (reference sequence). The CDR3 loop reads CASSYTTGLSEKLFF. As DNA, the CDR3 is TGTGCCAGCAGTTACACGACAGGGTTAAGTGAAAAACTGTTTTTT.

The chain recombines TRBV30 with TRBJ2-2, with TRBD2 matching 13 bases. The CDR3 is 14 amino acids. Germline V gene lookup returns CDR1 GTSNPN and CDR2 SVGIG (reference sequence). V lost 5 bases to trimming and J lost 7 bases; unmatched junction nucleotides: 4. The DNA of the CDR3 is TGTGCCTGGTTACTAGCGGGGGGGAGCGGGGAGCTGTTTTTT. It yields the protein CAWLLAGGSGELFF.

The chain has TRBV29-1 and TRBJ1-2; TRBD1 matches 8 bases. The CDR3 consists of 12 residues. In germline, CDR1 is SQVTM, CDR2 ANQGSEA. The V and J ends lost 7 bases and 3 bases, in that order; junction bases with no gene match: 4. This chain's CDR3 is CSADRVDYGYTF. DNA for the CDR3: TGCAGCGCGGACAGGGTCGACTATGGCTACACCTTC.

The CDR3 DNA reads TGCGCCAGCACCGATTTACAGGTCCCTGGAAACACCATATATTTT. Translated, it gives CASTDLQVPGNTIYF. The genes are TRBV5-1 and TRBJ1-3; possible D gene TRBD1, 5 bases. The V end was cut by 6 bases, the J end by 2 bases, with 15 bases between. Germline V gene data show CDR1 as SGHRS and CDR2 as YFSETQ. The CDR3 runs 15 residues.

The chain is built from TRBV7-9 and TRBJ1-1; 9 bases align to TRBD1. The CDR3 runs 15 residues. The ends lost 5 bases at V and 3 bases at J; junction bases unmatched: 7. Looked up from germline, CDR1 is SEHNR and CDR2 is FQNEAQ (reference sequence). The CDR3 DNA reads TGTGCCAGCAGCACCCGGACAGGGGCCGACACTGAAGCTTTCTTT. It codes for CASSTRTGADTEAFF.

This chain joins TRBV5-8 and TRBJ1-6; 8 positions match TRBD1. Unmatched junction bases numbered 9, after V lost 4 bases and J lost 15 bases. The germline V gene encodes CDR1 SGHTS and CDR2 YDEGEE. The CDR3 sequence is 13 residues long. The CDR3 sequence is CASSPGGRSVLHF. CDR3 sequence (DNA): TGTGCCAGCAGCCCAGGGGGCCGATCTGTCCTCCACTTT.

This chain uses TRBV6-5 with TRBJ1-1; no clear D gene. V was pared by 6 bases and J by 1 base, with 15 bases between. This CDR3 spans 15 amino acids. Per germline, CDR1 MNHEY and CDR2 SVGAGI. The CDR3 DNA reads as TGTGCCAGCAGGGCTCCTTTAGCGCGGAACACTGAAGCTTTCTTT. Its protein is CASRAPLARNTEAFF.

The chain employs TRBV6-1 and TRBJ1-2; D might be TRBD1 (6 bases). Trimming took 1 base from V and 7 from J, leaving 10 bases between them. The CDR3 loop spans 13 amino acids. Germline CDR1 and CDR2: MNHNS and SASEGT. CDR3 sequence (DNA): TGTGCCAGCAGTGAAGGGGAACAGGGTGGCTACACCTTC. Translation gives CASSEGEQGGYTF.

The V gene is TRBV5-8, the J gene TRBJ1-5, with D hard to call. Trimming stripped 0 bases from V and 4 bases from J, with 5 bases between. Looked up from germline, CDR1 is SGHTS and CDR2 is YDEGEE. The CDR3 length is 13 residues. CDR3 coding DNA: TGTGCCAGCAGCTTGGACAGAAATCAGCCCCAGCATTTT. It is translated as CASSLDRNQPQHF.

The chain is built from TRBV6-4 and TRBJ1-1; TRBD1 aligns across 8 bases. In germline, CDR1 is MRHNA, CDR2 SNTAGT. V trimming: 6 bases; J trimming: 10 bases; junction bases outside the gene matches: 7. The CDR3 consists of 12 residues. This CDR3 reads CASSSGQGRAFF. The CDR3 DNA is TGTGCCAGCAGCTCCGGACAGGGACGAGCTTTCTTT.

CDR3 coding DNA: TGTGCCAGCACCTACCGGGGGGCGTCCTACAATGAGCAGTTCTTC. It yields the protein CASTYRGASYNEQFF. The chain combines TRBV6-5 with TRBJ2-1, with a weak D call TRBD2 (7 bases). This CDR3 spans 15 amino acids. Germline V gives CDR1 MNHEY, CDR2 SVGAGI. V was cut by 7 bases and J by 1 base, with 14 bases left in between.

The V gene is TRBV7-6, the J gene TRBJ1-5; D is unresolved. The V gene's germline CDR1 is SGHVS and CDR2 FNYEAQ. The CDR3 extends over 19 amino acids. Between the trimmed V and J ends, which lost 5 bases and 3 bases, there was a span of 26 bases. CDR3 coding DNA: TGTGCCAGCAGCCCACCTTTAGGTGCGGAGACGAATATCAATCAGCCCCAGCATTTT. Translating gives CASSPPLGAETNINQPQHF.